These T cell receptor beta chains were read from a single sample in a study of identical twins. TCRdb processed the 5' RACE reads anew with MiXCR; each CDR3 protein has one entry. The table records 350,000 to 500,000 distinct CDR3 sequences, about 18% of them present only once. Sequencing input: naive T cells sorted from blood. These receptors were collected from a man aged 50 to 60 in good health. Both conserved end residues are part of each CDR3.

CDR3aa,j_gene,v_gene
CASSRGYGGLSYEQYF,TRBJ2-7,TRBV12-3/TRBV12-4
CASTPNSGRPYEQYF,TRBJ2-7,TRBV6-2/TRBV6-3
CASSWGQGAYEQYF,TRBJ2-7,TRBV6-1
CASSLFGQGHEQYF,TRBJ2-7,TRBV5-1
CASSLGELAGGGTQYF,TRBJ2-5,TRBV11-2
CASSSWDRSSYNEQFF,TRBJ2-1,TRBV14
CASSLGRSGPYGNTIYF,TRBJ1-3,TRBV7-6
CAMETSTDEQYF,TRBJ2-7,TRBV24-1
CASSYGGSYEQYF,TRBJ2-7,TRBV27
CSVEDEALRGVYEQYF,TRBJ2-7,TRBV29-1
CATSRLQWARNYNEQFF,TRBJ2-1,TRBV15
CASSLAERAYERYF,TRBJ2-7,TRBV5-1
CASSLGTPSYEQYF,TRBJ2-7,TRBV12-3/TRBV12-4
CASNAGVGEQYF,TRBJ2-7,TRBV6-5
CASSYSRQVSYEQYF,TRBJ2-7,TRBV6-5
CASSFSGTGGPETQYF,TRBJ2-5,TRBV7-2
CASSYPGLAGSNEQFF,TRBJ2-1,TRBV6-2/TRBV6-3
CASSQDTGTAQYGQYF,TRBJ2-7,TRBV4-1
CASSPAGLQETQYF,TRBJ2-5,TRBV5-6
CASSLGFATNEKLFF,TRBJ1-4,TRBV7-9
CSARGLLWDKLYEQYF,TRBJ2-7,TRBV20-1
CASSEQGAYSPLHF,TRBJ1-6,TRBV27